One sample yielded the 26 T cell receptor beta chains listed below, sequenced in a study of CD8 T cells in Susac syndrome. RNA, at 0.5 to 1 ug, was reverse transcribed with random hexamers. TCRdb reprocessed the immunoSEQ multiplex PCR reads with MiXCR, giving one entry per CDR3 protein. The sample has approximately 190,000 distinct CDR3 sequences; approximately 94% are singletons. Specimen: CD4+ T cells from PBMCs. All receptors derive from a human donor with Susac syndrome.

The V gene is TRBV30, the J gene TRBJ1-1; possible D gene TRBD1, 5 bases. CDR1 and CDR2 (germline): GTSNPN, SVGIG (reference sequence). CDR3 length: 12 residues. CDR3 sequence (DNA): TGTGGGACTTCCGGGACCCCGTATGAAGCTTTCTTT. Its translation is CGTSGTPYEAFF.

The sample holds one count of this clonotype. The V and J genes are TRBV5-1 and TRBJ2-5; D unresolved. CDR3 length equals 10 residues. Trimming took 5 bases from V and 5 from J, leaving 4 bases between them. The germline CDR1 and CDR2 sequences are SGHRS and YFSETQ. The CDR3 sequence: CASREETQYF. CDR3 DNA: TGCGCCAGCAGAGAGGAGACCCAGTACTTC.

This chain links TRBV29-1 with TRBJ2-1, with 7 bases that match TRBD2. The germline V gene encodes CDR1 SQVTM and CDR2 ANQGSEA. CDR3 length equals 14 residues. V dropped 6 bases and J dropped 1; count of bases not matched to a gene: 6. The CDR3 DNA reads TGCAGCGTCTCCCCGGGGGGTTCCTACAATGAGCAGTTCTTC. Protein product: CSVSPGGSYNEQFF.

V is TRBV19 and J is TRBJ2-7; D call uncertain. V lost 5 bases to trimming and J lost 2 bases, with 16 bases between them. Germline V gives CDR1 LNHDA, CDR2 SQIVND (reference sequence). There are 15 residues in the CDR3. CDR3 protein: CASSEAPTPPYEQYF. CDR3 DNA sequence: TGTGCCAGTAGTGAAGCCCCCACACCACCCTACGAGCAGTACTTC. The whole variable domain, filled in from reference TRBV19 and TRBJ2-7, reads DGGITQSPKYLFRKEGQNVTLSCEQNLNHDAMYWYRQDPGQGLRLIYYSQIVNDFQKGDIAEGYSVSREKKESFPLTVTSAQKNPTAFYLCASSEAPTPPYEQYFGPGTRLTVT.

This chain links TRBV27 with TRBJ1-2, with 10 bases that match TRBD1. CDR1 and CDR2 (germline): MNHEY, SMNVEV (reference sequence). This CDR3 is 13 amino acids long. J lost 10 bases, V lost 2 bases, and 4 bases had no gene match. CDR3 sequence (DNA): TGTGCCAGCAGTTTAGAAGGGACAGGGGCCTACACCTTC. Its translation is CASSLEGTGAYTF.

The V gene is TRBV12-3 or TRBV12-4, the J gene TRBJ2-3; 10 nucleotides line up with TRBD1. The CDR3 loop spans 15 amino acids. V lost 8 bases, J lost 5 bases, and 10 bases stayed unmatched. This CDR3 reads CASRIAGQGLDTQYF. The CDR3 DNA follows: TGTGCCAGCCGAATCGCGGGACAGGGGCTAGATACGCAGTATTTT.

The V call is TRBV29-1, the J call TRBJ2-2, with 13 bases matching TRBD2. CDR1 is SQVTM and CDR2 is ANQGSEA in the germline V gene. V shed 7 bases, J shed 6 bases, and the junction held 5 bases outside the gene matches. This CDR3 spans 14 amino acids. CDR3 bases: TGCAGCGCCCGGACTAGCGGGGGTGCCGGGGAGCTGTTTTTT. Translated: CSARTSGGAGELFF.

This chain joins TRBV7-2 and TRBJ2-3; 11 bases match TRBD2. Germline-derived CDR1 and CDR2 are SGHTA and FQGNSA. Trimming at V came to 7 bases and at J to 2 bases, leaving 5 bases not matched to a gene. The CDR3 has 15 amino acids. The CDR3 DNA is TGTGCCAGCATCCTAGCGGGGGGACCCACAGATACGCAGTATTTT. The encoded protein is CASILAGGPTDTQYF.

This clonotype was seen just once. The chain carries TRBV29-1 and TRBJ1-5; D may be TRBD1 (5 bases). This CDR3 spans 13 amino acids. The V end lost 5 bases, the J end lost 5 bases, and 13 bases lay between the germline ends. The germline CDR1 and CDR2 sequences are SQVTM and ANQGSEA. CDR3 loop: CSVQNSRDQPQHF. The CDR3 DNA reads as TGCAGCGTTCAAAACTCCAGGGATCAGCCCCAGCATTTT.

The chain combines TRBV2 with TRBJ2-5; D gene ambiguous. The V gene lost 7 bases and the J gene lost 2 bases, with 5 bases spanning the gap. The CDR3 totals 11 residues. Germline V gene lookup returns CDR1 SNHLY and CDR2 FYNNEI. The CDR3 nucleotides read TGTGCCAGCACCCTACAAGAGACCCAGTACTTC. It is translated as CASTLQETQYF. Together with reference TRBV2 and TRBJ2-5, the CDR3 gives the full variable domain: EPEVTQTPSHQVTQMGQEVILRCVPISNHLYFYWYRQILGQKVEFLVSFYNNEISEKSEIFDDQFSVERPDGSNFTLKIRSTKLEDSAMYFCASTLQETQYFGPGTRLLVL.

The V gene is TRBV7-9, the J gene TRBJ2-5; perhaps TRBD2 as D (5 bases). Germline V gene lookup returns CDR1 SEHNR and CDR2 FQNEAQ (reference sequence). The CDR3 covers 14 residues. The V end lost 0 bases, the J end lost 5 bases, and 10 bases lay between the germline ends. Here the CDR3 DNA reads TGTGCCAGCAGCTTAGCGATGGGCGGGGAGACCCAGTACTTC. Encoded protein: CASSLAMGGETQYF.

V usage is TRBV18 and J usage is TRBJ1-4; D uncertain. The CDR3 is 15 residues long. CDR1 and CDR2 (germline): KGHSH, LQKENI. V shed 2 bases and J shed 5 bases, with 12 bases lying between them. CDR3 amino acids: CASSPKAGGNEKLFF. The CDR3 region has the DNA TGTGCCAGCTCACCAAAGGCAGGAGGAAATGAAAAACTGTTTTTT.

The gene calls are TRBV29-1 and TRBJ1-1, with 7 bases lining up with TRBD1. V was clipped by 3 bases and J by 6 bases; unmatched bases: 4. The CDR3 has 12 residues. Germline V lookup: CDR1 SQVTM, CDR2 ANQGSEA. CDR3 in amino acids: CSVEGQFAEAFF. The DNA of the CDR3 is TGCAGCGTTGAGGGACAGTTCGCTGAAGCTTTCTTT.

CDR3 sequence: CASSLQGFSGANVLTF. CDR3 coding DNA: TGTGCCAGCAGCTTACAAGGATTCTCTGGGGCCAACGTCCTGACTTTC. The rearrangement uses TRBV7-3 and TRBJ2-6; D is unresolved. V dropped 2 bases and J dropped 0 bases, with 8 bases sitting between them. The CDR3 loop spans 16 amino acids. Germline CDR1 reads SGHTA; CDR2 reads FQGTGA.

The chain combines TRBV20-1 with TRBJ1-6; D is uncertain. V dropped 0 bases and J dropped 7 bases, with 16 bases sitting between them. This CDR3 region has 16 residues. Germline CDR1 and CDR2: DFQATT and SNEGSKA (reference sequence). The CDR3 reads CSARDLFGGLNSPLHF. As DNA, the CDR3 is TGCAGTGCTAGAGACCTCTTTGGCGGCTTAAATTCACCCCTCCACTTT.

The chain has TRBV11-1 and TRBJ2-7; 10 bases are shared with TRBD2. J gave up 5 bases and V 1 base, and 8 bases lay outside the gene matches. Germline assignment: CDR1 SGHAT and CDR2 FQDESV (reference sequence). The CDR3 has 16 residues. Here the CDR3 DNA reads TGTGCCAGCAGCTTAGGTAGCGGGGGGAGATCCAACGAGCAGTACTTC. Protein: CASSLGSGGRSNEQYF.

J is TRBJ2-1 and V is TRBV29-1; 9 bases align to TRBD2. The V segment lost 4 bases and the J segment 4 bases; nucleotides outside the gene matches: 2. The CDR3 extends over 13 amino acids. Germline V gives CDR1 SQVTM, CDR2 ANQGSEA. This CDR3 is CSVVRGGYNEQFF. CDR3 nucleotide sequence: TGCAGCGTTGTGCGGGGGGGGTACAATGAGCAGTTCTTC.

Only one count was recorded for this clonotype. This chain uses TRBV7-2 with TRBJ2-5; 9 bases fit TRBD2. CDR3 length equals 16 residues. Germline V gives CDR1 SGHTA, CDR2 FQGNSA. The V segment lost 5 bases and the J segment 1 base; nucleotides outside the gene matches: 8. CDR3 nucleotides: TGTGCCAGCAGCACCCGACTAGCGGTTATCCAAGAGACCCAGTACTTC. This gives the protein CASSTRLAVIQETQYF. Full variable domain (rest looked up from reference TRBV7-2 and TRBJ2-5): GAGVSQSPSNKVTEKGKDVELRCDPISGHTALYWYRQSLGQGLEFLIYFQGNSAPDKSGLPSDRFSAERTGGSVSTLTIQRTQQEDSAVYLCASSTRLAVIQETQYFGPGTRLLVL.

This clonotype was counted a single time. The genes are TRBV5-1 and TRBJ2-2; 9 bases align to TRBD1. Trimming removed 3 bases from V and 2 bases from J; junction bases left unmatched: 5. The CDR3 consists of 16 residues. CDR1 is SGHRS and CDR2 is YFSETQ in the germline V gene. Here the CDR3 DNA reads TGCGCCAGCAGCTGGGGGGACAGGGATAACACCGGGGAGCTGTTTTTT. It specifies CASSWGDRDNTGELFF.

This clonotype was seen once. Here the CDR3 DNA reads TGCGCCAGCAGCCAAGATTTCGAAGAGACCCAGTACTTC. Protein sequence: CASSQDFEETQYF. V usage is TRBV4-1 and J usage is TRBJ2-5; D gene ambiguous. Germline V CDR1 and CDR2: MGHRA, YSYEKL. The CDR3 consists of 13 residues. Trimming took 0 bases from V and 3 from J, leaving 5 bases between them.

The rearrangement joins TRBV9 to TRBJ1-3, with TRBD1 identical over 7 bases. Germline loops: CDR1 SGDLS, CDR2 YYNGEE. The CDR3 loop spans 14 amino acids. J lost 4 bases, V lost 4 bases, and 5 bases had no gene match. CDR3 nucleotide sequence: TGTGCCAGCAGCCTAACAGGGGACGGAAACACCATATATTTT. Translating it yields CASSLTGDGNTIYF.

The chain joins TRBV14 to TRBJ2-7; 8 positions match TRBD2. In germline, CDR1 is SGHDN, CDR2 FVKESK. V shed 6 bases and J 5 bases; nucleotides not matched to a gene: 6. The CDR3 totals 13 residues. The CDR3 region is CASRPAGGHEQYF. The CDR3, as DNA: TGTGCCAGCAGGCCCGCGGGGGGTCACGAGCAGTACTTC.

This clonotype was picked up one time. The chain uses TRBV5-1 and TRBJ2-5; D gene uncertain. CDR3 length equals 12 residues. CDR1 and CDR2 from the germline V gene are SGHRS and YFSETQ. The germline V and J ends were trimmed by 4 bases and 1 base, with 5 bases remaining between them. The CDR3: CASSVIQETQYF. CDR3 nucleotides: TGCGCCAGCAGCGTAATCCAAGAGACCCAGTACTTC. The full variable domain, in which reference TRBV5-1 and TRBJ2-5 provide the parts outside the CDR3, is KAGVTQTPRYLIKTRGQQVTLSCSPISGHRSVSWYQQTPGQGLQFLFEYFSETQRNKGNFPGRFSGRQFSNSRSEMNVSTLELGDSALYLCASSVIQETQYFGPGTRLLVL.

This chain connects TRBV30 to TRBJ1-3, with D possibly being TRBD1 (5 bases). The CDR3 contains 13 residues. Germline V CDR1 and CDR2: GTSNPN, SVGIG (reference sequence). Trimming left V 3 bases short and J 6 bases short, with 12 bases between. For the CDR3, the DNA is TGTGCCTGGAGCGGGGGTTCGGCAAACACCATATATTTT. The encoded protein is CAWSGGSANTIYF.

The rearrangement joins TRBV7-3 to TRBJ2-3, with 7 bases fitting TRBD1. The junction had 5 bases not matched to a gene; V was cut back by 5 bases and J by 0 bases. This CDR3 is built from 15 residues. In germline, CDR1 is SGHTA, CDR2 FQGTGA. The chain's CDR3 is CASSPQGKSTDTQYF. The CDR3, as DNA: TGTGCCAGCAGCCCACAGGGGAAGAGCACAGATACGCAGTATTTT. Complete variable domain (other parts from reference TRBV7-3 and TRBJ2-3): GAGVSQTPSNKVTEKGKYVELRCDPISGHTALYWYRQSLGQGPEFLIYFQGTGAADDSGLPNDRFFAVRPEGSVSTLKIQRTERGDSAVYLCASSPQGKSTDTQYFGPGTRLTVL.

CDR3 residues: CAWSVGTRSVNEQFF. In DNA, the CDR3 is TGTGCCTGGAGTGTAGGGACGCGCTCGGTTAATGAGCAGTTCTTC. The chain combines TRBV30 with TRBJ2-1; D might be TRBD1 or TRBD2, each matching 5 bases. The CDR3 runs to 15 residues. V lost 0 bases and J lost 7, with 16 bases in between. The germline V gene has CDR1 GTSNPN and CDR2 SVGIG (reference sequence).